The rows below give T cell receptor beta chains drawn from one sample of a study of blood T cell repertoires in COVID-19. Here immunoSEQ multiplex PCR was the method, and the copy in TCRdb shows in-frame clones only, minus some. This sample has 140,000 to 150,000 clones, with under 80% found just once. Sequencing used peripheral blood. The receptors shown here come from a man in his sixties with acute or convalescent COVID-19. Both conserved end residues are part of each CDR3. A D gene is named only where the DNA matches it firmly. Size is omitted from some rows. Given values are once, few, many or a class for expanded clones.

DNA	CDR3	size	V	D	length	J
TGTGCCAGCAGCCCAGGGACTAGCCTCCGAAGCTCCTACGAGCAGTACTTC	CASSPGTSLRSSYEQYF	-	TRBV7-9	TRBD2	17	TRBJ2-7
TGTGCCAGCAGCCAGATGAGCGGGAGGGCCTACGAGCAGTACTTC	CASSQMSGRAYEQYF	-	TRBV3-1/TRBV3-2	TRBD2	15	TRBJ2-7
TGCGCCAGCAGCCAAGGAACGACCTTGGTGGGGGGCGGGAGGGAGACCCAGTACTTC	CASSQGTTLVGGGRETQYF	-	TRBV4-1	TRBD2	19	TRBJ2-5
TGTGCCAGCAGCTTAGATTCTAGCGGGAGAGAAACAGATACGCAGTATTTT	CASSLDSSGRETDTQYF	-	TRBV11-3	TRBD2	17	TRBJ2-3
TGTGCCAGTAATACCCTTACCGTTGGCAGCAATCAGCCCCAGCATTTT	CASNTLTVGSNQPQHF	few	TRBV19	-	16	TRBJ1-5
TGTGCCAGCGGACAGTCTGGAAACACCATATATTTT	CASGQSGNTIYF	-	TRBV6-5	-	12	TRBJ1-3
TGTGCCAGCAGCCAAGTCGGCGGGACTAGCACAGATACGCAGTATTTT	CASSQVGGTSTDTQYF	-	TRBV3-1/TRBV3-2	-	16	TRBJ2-3
TGTGCCAGCAGTCCAGAAGGAAACACCATATATTTT	CASSPEGNTIYF	few	TRBV3-1/TRBV3-2	-	12	TRBJ1-3
TGTGCCAGCAGCTCCGATAGCGGAAGCACAGATACGCAGTATTTT	CASSSDSGSTDTQYF	-	TRBV7-9	-	15	TRBJ2-3
TGTGCCAGCAGCTCCGCTAGCGGGAAAGAGACCCAGTACTTC	CASSSASGKETQYF	-	TRBV7-2	TRBD2	14	TRBJ2-5
TGTGCCAGTAGTATTAGAGAGGGTTCTGAAGCTTTCTTT	CASSIREGSEAFF	once	TRBV19	-	13	TRBJ1-1
TGTGCCAGCTCAGGGACTAGCGGGATAGGTGAGCAGTTCTTC	CASSGTSGIGEQFF	-	TRBV6-5	TRBD2	14	TRBJ2-1
TGTGCCAGCAGCATTTTGACAGGGTTCTACGAGCAGTACTTC	CASSILTGFYEQYF	once	TRBV28	TRBD1	14	TRBJ2-7
TGTGCCAGCAGCCAAGAATTGGGGGCGGAGACCCAGTACTTC	CASSQELGAETQYF	-	TRBV3-1/TRBV3-2	-	14	TRBJ2-5
TGTGCCAGCAGTAGCCTAGCGGGAGGGCGGGAGACCCAGTACTTC	CASSSLAGGRETQYF	once	TRBV6-2/TRBV6-3	TRBD2	15	TRBJ2-5
TGTGCCAGCAGCCCACGGGGGGGGGCTGGTAATGAGCAGTTCTTC	CASSPRGGAGNEQFF	-	TRBV5-4	TRBD2	15	TRBJ2-1
TGTGCCACGGGGGGACAGGTTCGCACCGGGGAGCTGTTTTTT	CATGGQVRTGELFF	-	TRBV19	-	14	TRBJ2-2
TGTGCCAGCAGCCAAGATGGAACAGGGTACGAGACCCAGTACTTC	CASSQDGTGYETQYF	once	TRBV3-1/TRBV3-2	-	15	TRBJ2-5
TGTGCCAGCAGTTACGGACAGGGAAAGTCAGAGACCCAGTACTTC	CASSYGQGKSETQYF	-	TRBV6-6	TRBD1	15	TRBJ2-5
TGTGCCAGCAGTCCCGGGGGGATCCATGGCTACACCTTC	CASSPGGIHGYTF	-	TRBV25-1	-	13	TRBJ1-2
TGCGCCAGCAGTGGCGGGTACAATGAGCAGTTCTTC	CASSGGYNEQFF	-	TRBV10-1	-	12	TRBJ2-1
TGCGCCAGCAGCCAAGAAGAGACAGGGAATGGCTACACCTTC	CASSQEETGNGYTF	-	TRBV4-1	TRBD1	14	TRBJ1-2
TGCAGTGCTAGTTTGTCGGCGGGACTAAATTACAATGAGCAGTTCTTC	CSASLSAGLNYNEQFF	-	TRBV20-1	TRBD2	16	TRBJ2-1
TGTGCCATCAGTCCAGGGGGCAGCCACGAGCAGTACTTC	CAISPGGSHEQYF	few	TRBV10-3	TRBD1	13	TRBJ2-7
TGTGCCAGCAGCGTACCAATAGCGGCGCAGGAACCAGGAATTTGCTCCTACGAGCAGTACTTC	CASSVPIAAQEPGICSYEQYF	-	TRBV9	-	21	TRBJ2-7
TGTGCAAGTCGCTTAGCGCCCGGACTCCCGTTCCACAATGAGCAGTTCTTC	CASRLAPGLPFHNEQFF	-	TRBV12-2	-	17	TRBJ2-1
TGTGCTAGTGGTTCTATTGGGGCCGAGCAGTACTTC	CASGSIGAEQYF	-	TRBV12-5	-	12	TRBJ2-7
TGTGCCAGCACCCCGGGGGGACACCACTACGAGCAGTACTTC	CASTPGGHHYEQYF	-	TRBV6-5	-	14	TRBJ2-7
TGTGCCAGCAGCCAAGGACTCCCGGGTGGCTACACCTTC	CASSQGLPGGYTF	-	TRBV6-5	-	13	TRBJ1-2
TGCAGTGCTAGTAGCGTGGCCAAAAACATTCAGTACTTC	CSASSVAKNIQYF	few	TRBV20-1	-	13	TRBJ2-4
TGTGCCAGCAGCCAAGATCGAACAGGGGGCTCCTACGAGCAGTACTTC	CASSQDRTGGSYEQYF	-	TRBV3-1/TRBV3-2	TRBD1	16	TRBJ2-7
TGTGCCGCCTCTCCGGGACAGGGGTTGAGTAATGAGCAGTTCTTC	CAASPGQGLSNEQFF	-	TRBV6-5	TRBD1	15	TRBJ2-1
TGCGCCAGCCTCCCGACAGTGGGCGCAGATACGCAGTATTTT	CASLPTVGADTQYF	-	TRBV4-1	-	14	TRBJ2-3
TGCGCCAGCAGCTTGGGCGGCGGAACTAGCACAGATACGCAGTATTTT	CASSLGGGTSTDTQYF	-	TRBV5-1	-	16	TRBJ2-3
TGCGCCAGCAGCCAACCGGGGGAGTACGGCATTCAGTACTTC	CASSQPGEYGIQYF	-	TRBV4-1	-	14	TRBJ2-4
TGTGCCAGCAGCTACTCCTCTAGCGGGAGTGAGCAGTTCTTC	CASSYSSSGSEQFF	-	TRBV11-3	TRBD2	14	TRBJ2-1
TGTGCCAGTAGTATAGATCCGTCCTTCCACGAGCAGTACTTC	CASSIDPSFHEQYF	-	TRBV19	-	14	TRBJ2-7
TGTGCCAGCTCACCAGTGAGCCTACAGACAGGGGGGTACGAGCAGTACTTC	CASSPVSLQTGGYEQYF	-	TRBV18	TRBD1	17	TRBJ2-7
TGTGCCACCAGTGATTACAGGGGGCTCTGGGTAGGGACCCAGTACTTC	CATSDYRGLWVGTQYF	-	TRBV24-1	TRBD1	16	TRBJ2-5
TGTGCCAGCAGTTTACAACGCCTACTGGATACGCAGTATTTT	CASSLQRLLDTQYF	-	TRBV27	-	14	TRBJ2-3
TGTGCCAGCACCCTGGGAGGGATTAGCAATCAGCCCCAGCATTTT	CASTLGGISNQPQHF	-	TRBV2	-	15	TRBJ1-5